Below, 20 T cell receptor beta chains from the same sample are listed, as sequenced in a study of post-analysis software for immune sequencing data. Study-level findings and limits: Five TRBV segments, including TRBV5-6, TRBV5-1 and TRBV20-1, were more frequent in patients than controls.

Which antigens these TCRs recognize remains unknown. Prepared TCR beta cDNA libraries contained unique molecular identifiers. Each CDR3 protein gets one entry after TCRdb re-called the PCR reads with MiXCR. The sample holds a few hundred thousand distinct CDR3 sequences, 30% to 45% seen once. The specimen sequenced was blood. The receptors shown here come from a girl between 5 and 17 years old with multiple sclerosis.

About this clonotype itself: A much larger clone lies a single base off, so this may be a read error. The chain has TRBV7-8 and TRBJ2-5, with TRBD2 matching over 8 bases. Trimming cost V 0 bases and J 13 bases; bases outside gene matches: 10. The CDR3 length is 14 residues. CDR1 and CDR2 (germline): SGHVS, FQNEAQ. The CDR3 DNA reads TGTGCCAGCAGCTTAGCAAGGTACGGGACTAGTCGGTACTTC. This translates into CASSLARYGTSRYF.

This clonotype was found many times. The chain couples TRBV5-1 to TRBJ2-1; 10 bases line up with TRBD2. CDR1 SGHRS and CDR2 YFSETQ come from the germline V gene. V lost 2 bases, J lost 0 bases, and 2 bases stayed unmatched. The CDR3 length is 16 residues. CDR3 in DNA: TGCGCCAGCAGCTTCCCTAGCGGGAGCTCCTACAATGAGCAGTTCTTC. The encoded protein is CASSFPSGSSYNEQFF.

This clonotype was seen many times. The chain links TRBV12-3 or TRBV12-4 to TRBJ1-2; no clear D. This CDR3 spans 14 amino acids. V was cut by 4 bases and J by 1 base, with 10 bases left in between. In DNA, the CDR3 is TGTGCCAGCAGTTCCGACCGCGATAACTATGGCTACACCTTC. It is translated as CASSSDRDNYGYTF.

The sample holds a few counts of this clonotype. It may be a read error: a sequence one base away is much more abundant. The chain recombines TRBV29-1 with TRBJ2-1; D may be TRBD2 (5 bases). The CDR3 covers 12 residues. Trimming left V 5 bases short and J 8 bases short, with 13 bases between. Germline V gives CDR1 SQVTM, CDR2 ANQGSEA. The CDR3 region is CSVWTGGDEQFF. The CDR3 coding sequence is TGCAGCGTTTGGACTGGCGGCGATGAGCAGTTCTTC.

This clonotype has at least ten counts. This rearrangement joins TRBV15 to TRBJ2-2; 14 bases are a match to TRBD2. This CDR3 has 19 residues. The germline CDR1 and CDR2 sequences are LNHNV and YYDKDF (reference sequence). The V and J ends lost 3 bases and 6 bases, in that order; junction bases with no gene match: 12. Here the CDR3 reads CATSRDKGLAGVKAGELFF. The CDR3 DNA follows: TGTGCCACCAGCAGGGATAAGGGACTAGCGGGAGTCAAGGCCGGGGAGCTGTTTTTT.

CDR3: CASSQEPDSEAFF. The CDR3 nucleotides are TGTGCCAGCAGCCAAGAACCCGACAGTGAAGCTTTCTTT. This chain joins TRBV14 and TRBJ1-1, with D perhaps TRBD1 (5 bases). V lost 0 bases, J lost 7 bases, and 9 bases lay in between. Looked up from germline, CDR1 is SGHDN and CDR2 is FVKESK. The CDR3 loop spans 13 amino acids.

Points on this clonotype: A much larger clone lies one base from this, so it may be a read error. The chain carries TRBV5-4 and TRBJ2-3; TRBD2 matches at 10 bases. This CDR3 region has 15 residues. V gave up 4 bases and J gave up 4 bases; unmatched junction bases: 6. Germline V gives CDR1 SGHNT, CDR2 YYREEE (reference sequence). CDR3 DNA: TGTGCCAGCAGCCCCACTAGCGGGAACGCAGATACGCAGTATTTT. As protein: CASSPTSGNADTQYF.

This clonotype has a handful of counts. The chain links TRBV3-1 to TRBJ2-7; 7 nucleotides align to TRBD2. Unmatched junction bases numbered 4, after V lost 1 base and J lost 1 base. This CDR3 contains 15 residues. Germline loops: CDR1 LGHDT, CDR2 YNNKEL (reference sequence). CDR3 DNA sequence: TGTGCCAGCAGCCAAGGCCTAGCGGAGTCCTACGAGCAGTACTTC. Protein: CASSQGLAESYEQYF.

There are many counts of this clonotype. V is TRBV6-2 or TRBV6-3 and J is TRBJ2-1, with 12 bases identical to TRBD2. The germline CDR1 and CDR2 sequences are MNHEY and SVGEGT. The CDR3 runs to 19 residues. J gave up 0 bases and V 2 bases, and 8 bases lay outside the gene matches. The DNA for the CDR3 is TGTGCCAGCAGTTACCTACTAGCGGGGGGACCGAGCTCCTACAATGAGCAGTTCTTC. Translating it yields CASSYLLAGGPSSYNEQFF.

This chain's CDR3 is CASSPDRGYTEAFF. The CDR3 nucleotides are TGTGCCAGCAGCCCAGACCGGGGGTACACTGAAGCTTTCTTT. J is TRBJ1-1 and V is TRBV7-8, with TRBD1 as a possible D gene (5 bases). Germline V gene data show CDR1 as SGHVS and CDR2 as FQNEAQ. The V gene lost 5 bases and the J gene lost 3 bases, with 13 bases spanning the gap. The CDR3 is made up of 14 amino acids.

Of note for this clonotype: A single base separates this from a much larger clone, so it may be a read error. This sequence joins TRBV28 and TRBJ1-2, with D possibly TRBD1 on 6 matching bases. Germline CDR1 is MDHEN and CDR2 is SYDVKM. The CDR3 runs to 15 residues. The CDR3, as DNA: TGTGCCTGCAGCCCTAGCGGGGGGCAAACTTATGGCTACACCTTC. It is translated as CACSPSGGQTYGYTF.

CDR3 sequence (DNA): TGTGCCAGCAAGCCGGGCCGCCCACGCAATGAGCAGTTCTTC. This sequence encodes CASKPGRPRNEQFF. The chain has TRBV27 and TRBJ2-1; D remains unclear. The V end was cut by 7 bases, the J end by 6 bases, with 16 bases between. The CDR3 is 14 amino acids. In germline, CDR1 is MNHEY, CDR2 SMNVEV (reference sequence).

This clonotype was found many times. The gene calls are TRBV15 and TRBJ2-3; D gene ambiguous. The germline V and J ends were trimmed by 5 bases and 2 bases, with 11 bases remaining between them. In germline, CDR1 is LNHNV, CDR2 YYDKDF (reference sequence). CDR3 length: 14 amino acids. The CDR3 here is CATSGEKLTDTQYF. CDR3 coding DNA: TGTGCCACCAGCGGCGAGAAGCTCACAGATACGCAGTATTTT. The entire variable domain, with the rest obtained from reference TRBV15 and TRBJ2-3, is as follows: DAMVIQNPRYQVTQFGKPVTLSCSQTLNHNVMYWYQQKSSQAPKLLFHYYDKDFNNEADTPDNFQSRRPNTSFCFLDIRSPGLGDTAMYLCATSGEKLTDTQYFGPGTRLTVL.

The chain joins TRBV7-9 to TRBJ2-7, with no clear D. This CDR3 region has 14 residues. V was clipped by 0 bases and J by 3 bases, with 9 bases between them. CDR1 is SEHNR and CDR2 is FQNEAQ in the germline V gene (reference sequence). This CDR3 reads CASSLAGARYEQYF. The CDR3 DNA sequence: TGTGCCAGCAGCTTAGCGGGTGCACGCTACGAGCAGTACTTC.

V and J are TRBV14 and TRBJ1-4; no definite D call. The V and J ends lost 5 bases and 10 bases respectively, with 20 bases between them. The germline V gene has CDR1 SGHDN and CDR2 FVKESK. CDR3 length: 15 residues. This CDR3 reads CASSLARTNVGKLFF. The CDR3 region has the DNA TGTGCCAGCAGCTTAGCCAGGACCAACGTCGGAAAACTGTTTTTT.

This clonotype was counted many times. The chain uses TRBV5-1 and TRBJ1-2; TRBD1 matches 9 bases. The J segment lost 3 bases and the V segment lost 1 base, leaving 1 base of the junction unmatched. The CDR3 spans 14 residues. Germline V gene sequence: CDR1 SGHRS, CDR2 YFSETQ. The CDR3 DNA is TGCGCCAGCAGCTTGAGGACAGGGGACTATGGCTACACCTTC. Translating gives CASSLRTGDYGYTF.

This sequence joins TRBV19 and TRBJ2-2; TRBD1 agrees at 12 bases. The CDR3 loop spans 16 amino acids. Germline V gene data show CDR1 as LNHDA and CDR2 as SQIVND (reference sequence). J was trimmed by 5 bases and V by 9 bases; bases with no gene match: 10. CDR3 sequence (DNA): TGTGCCAGCCCGGGACAGGGGGCGTCGGGTACCGGGGAGCTGTTTTTT. Protein: CASPGQGASGTGELFF.

Details on this clonotype: A much larger clone differs by one base, so this may be a read error. This sequence joins TRBV24-1 and TRBJ2-5; D perhaps matches TRBD2 (7 bases). In germline, CDR1 is KGHDR, CDR2 SFDVKD. With 7 bases removed from V and 4 bases from J, the gap between germline ends came to 18 bases. The CDR3 sequence is 15 residues long. CDR3 sequence reads: CATRERGRGRETQYF. The DNA of the CDR3 is TGTGCCACCAGGGAGCGGGGCAGGGGACGAGAGACCCAGTACTTC.

At least ten counts were recorded for this clonotype. The V call is TRBV5-1, the J call TRBJ1-2; TRBD1 aligns across 7 bases. The germline gives CDR1 SGHRS, CDR2 YFSETQ. The CDR3 extends over 14 amino acids. The V gene end was trimmed by 2 bases and the J gene end by 2 bases; junction bases not matched to a gene: 3. CDR3 nucleotide sequence: TGCGCCAGCAGCTTCTTACAGGGGAACTATGGCTACACCTTC. Its translation: CASSFLQGNYGYTF.

V usage is TRBV19 and J usage is TRBJ2-5; D remains unclear. CDR1 is LNHDA, CDR2 SQIVND, per germline (reference sequence). The length of the CDR3 is 15 residues. Trimming stripped 5 bases from V and 2 bases from J, with 15 bases between. The DNA of the CDR3 is TGTGCCAGTAGTTCGGCCTTTATGTGGCAAGAGACCCAGTACTTC. As protein: CASSSAFMWQETQYF.